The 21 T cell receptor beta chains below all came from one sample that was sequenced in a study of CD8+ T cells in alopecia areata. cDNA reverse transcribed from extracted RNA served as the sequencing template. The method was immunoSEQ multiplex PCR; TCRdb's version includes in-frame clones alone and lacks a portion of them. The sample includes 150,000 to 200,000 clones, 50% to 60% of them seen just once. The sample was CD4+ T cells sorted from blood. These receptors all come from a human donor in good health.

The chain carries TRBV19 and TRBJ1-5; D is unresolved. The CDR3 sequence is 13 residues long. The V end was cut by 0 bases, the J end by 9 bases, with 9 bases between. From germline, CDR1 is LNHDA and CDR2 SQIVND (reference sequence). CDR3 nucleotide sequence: TGTGCCAGTAGTATAGACGGTTTAGCGCCCCAGCATTTT. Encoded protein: CASSIDGLAPQHF.

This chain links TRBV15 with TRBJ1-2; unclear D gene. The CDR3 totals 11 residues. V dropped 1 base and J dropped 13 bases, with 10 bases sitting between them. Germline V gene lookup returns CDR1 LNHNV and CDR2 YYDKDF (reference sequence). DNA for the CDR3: TGTGCCACCAGCAGAGTGGGAACCCTCACCTTC. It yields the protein CATSRVGTLTF.

The CDR3 sequence: CSVGGASYNEQFF. The CDR3 DNA reads TGCAGCGTTGGGGGGGCATCCTACAATGAGCAGTTCTTC. This sequence joins TRBV29-1 and TRBJ2-1; D possibly matches TRBD1 or TRBD2 (6 bases each). The V end lost 4 bases, the J end lost 1 base, and 8 bases lay between the germline ends. Germline V gene sequence: CDR1 SQVTM, CDR2 ANQGSEA. The length of the CDR3 is 13 residues.

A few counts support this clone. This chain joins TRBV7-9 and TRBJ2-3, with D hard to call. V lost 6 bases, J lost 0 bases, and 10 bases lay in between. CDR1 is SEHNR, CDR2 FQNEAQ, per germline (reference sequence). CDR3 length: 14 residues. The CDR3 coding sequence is TGTGCCAGCAGAAGGGCGGATAGCACAGATACGCAGTATTTT. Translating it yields CASRRADSTDTQYF.

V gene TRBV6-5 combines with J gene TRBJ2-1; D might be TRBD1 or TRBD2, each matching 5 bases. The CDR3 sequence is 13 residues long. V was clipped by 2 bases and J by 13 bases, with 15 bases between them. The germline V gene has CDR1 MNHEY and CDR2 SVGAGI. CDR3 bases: TGTGCCAGCAGTTACCGGGGCCCCGCAGAACAGTTCTTC. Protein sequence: CASSYRGPAEQFF.

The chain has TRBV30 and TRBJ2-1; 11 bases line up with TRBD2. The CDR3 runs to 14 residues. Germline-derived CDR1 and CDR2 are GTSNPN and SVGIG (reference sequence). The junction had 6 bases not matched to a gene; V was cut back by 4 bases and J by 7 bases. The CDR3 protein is CAWKASGRYNEQFF. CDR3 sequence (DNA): TGTGCCTGGAAGGCTAGCGGGAGGTATAATGAGCAGTTCTTC.

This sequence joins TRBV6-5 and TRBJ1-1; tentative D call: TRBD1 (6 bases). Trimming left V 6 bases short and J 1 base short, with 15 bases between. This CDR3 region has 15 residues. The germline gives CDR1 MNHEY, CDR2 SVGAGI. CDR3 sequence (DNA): TGTGCCAGCAGGTTCGACCAGGGGTGGAACACTGAAGCTTTCTTT. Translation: CASRFDQGWNTEAFF.

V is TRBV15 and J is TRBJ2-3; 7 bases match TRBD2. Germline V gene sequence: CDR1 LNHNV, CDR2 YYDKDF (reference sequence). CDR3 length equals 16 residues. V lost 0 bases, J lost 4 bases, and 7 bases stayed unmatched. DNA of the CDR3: TGTGCCACCAGCAGAGATGGGGAGGGCGGTGCAGATACGCAGTATTTT. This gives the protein CATSRDGEGGADTQYF.

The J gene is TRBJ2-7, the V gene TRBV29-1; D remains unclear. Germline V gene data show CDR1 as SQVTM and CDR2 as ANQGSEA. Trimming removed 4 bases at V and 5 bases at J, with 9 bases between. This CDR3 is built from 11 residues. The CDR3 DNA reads TGCAGCGTTGGGCTGACGGACGAGCAGTACTTC. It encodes CSVGLTDEQYF.

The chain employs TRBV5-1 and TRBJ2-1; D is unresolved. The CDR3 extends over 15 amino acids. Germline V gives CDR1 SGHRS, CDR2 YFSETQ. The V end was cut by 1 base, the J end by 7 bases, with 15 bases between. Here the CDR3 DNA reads TGCGCCAGCAGCTTGACAGTACAGAGTCCTAATGAGCAGTTCTTC. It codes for CASSLTVQSPNEQFF.

The CDR3 nucleotides are TGTGCCAGTAGGGGACTCTATGGCTACACCTTC. Translating it yields CASRGLYGYTF. V and J are TRBV19 and TRBJ1-2; possibly TRBD1 for D (5 bases). V was clipped by 6 bases and J by 4 bases, with 6 bases between them. Germline CDR1 is LNHDA and CDR2 is SQIVND (reference sequence). The CDR3 totals 11 residues.

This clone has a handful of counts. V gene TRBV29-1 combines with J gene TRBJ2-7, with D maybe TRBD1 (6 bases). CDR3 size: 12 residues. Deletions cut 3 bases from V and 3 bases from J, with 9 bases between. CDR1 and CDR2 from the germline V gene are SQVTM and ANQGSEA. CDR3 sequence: CSVEGTSYEQYF. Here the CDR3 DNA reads TGCAGCGTTGAGGGGACAAGCTACGAGCAGTACTTC.

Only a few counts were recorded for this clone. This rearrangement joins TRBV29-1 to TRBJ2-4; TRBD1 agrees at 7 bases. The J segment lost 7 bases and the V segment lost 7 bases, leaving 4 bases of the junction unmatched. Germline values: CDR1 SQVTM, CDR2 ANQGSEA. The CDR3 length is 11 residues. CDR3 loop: CSARQGNIQYF. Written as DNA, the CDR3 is TGCAGCGCTAGACAGGGCAACATTCAGTACTTC.

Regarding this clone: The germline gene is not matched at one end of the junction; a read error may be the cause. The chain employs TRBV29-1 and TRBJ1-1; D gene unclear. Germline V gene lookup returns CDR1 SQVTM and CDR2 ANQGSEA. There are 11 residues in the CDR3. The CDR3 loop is CSVVSNPEAFF. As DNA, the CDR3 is TGCAGCGTTGTTTCGAACCCTGAAGCTTTCTTT.

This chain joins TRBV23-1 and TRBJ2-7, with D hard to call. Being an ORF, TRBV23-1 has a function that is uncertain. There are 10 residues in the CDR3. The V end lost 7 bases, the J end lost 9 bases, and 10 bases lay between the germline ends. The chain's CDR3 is CASIPDRQYF. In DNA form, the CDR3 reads TGCGCCAGCATCCCCGATCGGCAGTACTTC.

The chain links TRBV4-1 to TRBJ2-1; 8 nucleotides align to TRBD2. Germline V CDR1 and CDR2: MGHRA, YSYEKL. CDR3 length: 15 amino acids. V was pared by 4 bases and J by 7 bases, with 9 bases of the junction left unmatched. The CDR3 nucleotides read TGCGCCAGCAGCCGAGTCAGCGGGAGTTGGAATGAGCAGTTCTTC. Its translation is CASSRVSGSWNEQFF.

CDR3 sequence (DNA): TGCAGCGTCCCTCAGAGGGGGCGCGAAGAGACCCAGTACTTC. It yields the protein CSVPQRGREETQYF. The chain uses TRBV29-1 and TRBJ2-5; 7 bases agree with TRBD1. Germline V gene sequence: CDR1 SQVTM, CDR2 ANQGSEA. This CDR3 region has 14 residues. Trimming cost V 6 bases and J 3 bases; bases outside gene matches: 10.

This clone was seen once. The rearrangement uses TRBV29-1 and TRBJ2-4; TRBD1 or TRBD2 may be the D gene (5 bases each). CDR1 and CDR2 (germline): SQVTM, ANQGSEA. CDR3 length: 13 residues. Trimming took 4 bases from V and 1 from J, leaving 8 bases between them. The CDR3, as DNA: TGCAGCGTTGCCAGGGAGGCCAAAAACATTCAGTACTTC. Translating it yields CSVAREAKNIQYF.

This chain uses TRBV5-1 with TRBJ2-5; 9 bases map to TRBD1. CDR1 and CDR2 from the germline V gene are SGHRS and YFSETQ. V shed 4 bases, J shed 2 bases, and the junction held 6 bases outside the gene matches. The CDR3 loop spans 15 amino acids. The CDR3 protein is CASSKGTGLQETQYF. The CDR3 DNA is TGCGCCAGCAGCAAGGGGACAGGGCTACAAGAGACCCAGTACTTC.

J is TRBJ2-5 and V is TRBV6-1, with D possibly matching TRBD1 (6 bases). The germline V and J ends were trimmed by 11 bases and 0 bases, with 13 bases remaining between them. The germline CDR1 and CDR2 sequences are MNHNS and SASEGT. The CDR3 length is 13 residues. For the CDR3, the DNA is TGTGCCGTGCAGGGGAACTACCAAGAGACCCAGTACTTC. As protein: CAVQGNYQETQYF.

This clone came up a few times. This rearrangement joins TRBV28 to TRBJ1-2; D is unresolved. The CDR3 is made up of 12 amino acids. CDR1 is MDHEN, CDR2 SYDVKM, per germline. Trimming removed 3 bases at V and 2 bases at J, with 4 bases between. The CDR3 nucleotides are TGTGCCAGCAGTTTGAGGAACTATGGCTACACCTTC. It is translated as CASSLRNYGYTF.